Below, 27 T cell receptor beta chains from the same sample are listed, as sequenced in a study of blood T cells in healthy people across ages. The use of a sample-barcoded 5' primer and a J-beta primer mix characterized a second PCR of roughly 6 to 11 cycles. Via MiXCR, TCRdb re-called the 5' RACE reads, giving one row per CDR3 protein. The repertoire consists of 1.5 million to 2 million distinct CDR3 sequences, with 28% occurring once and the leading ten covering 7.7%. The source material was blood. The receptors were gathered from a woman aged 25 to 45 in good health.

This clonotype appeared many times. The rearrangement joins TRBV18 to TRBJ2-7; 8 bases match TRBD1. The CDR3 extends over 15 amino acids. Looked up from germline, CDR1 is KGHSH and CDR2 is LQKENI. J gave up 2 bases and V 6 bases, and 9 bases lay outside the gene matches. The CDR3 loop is CASSPRQGRPYEQYF. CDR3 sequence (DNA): TGTGCCAGCTCCCCCAGACAGGGGCGCCCCTACGAGCAGTACTTC.

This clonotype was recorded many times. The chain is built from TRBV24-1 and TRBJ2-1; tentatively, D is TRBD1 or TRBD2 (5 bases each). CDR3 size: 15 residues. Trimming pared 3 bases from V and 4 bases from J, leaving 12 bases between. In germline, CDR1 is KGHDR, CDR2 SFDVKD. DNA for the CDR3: TGTGCCACCAGTGATCCGGGACGGCGATACAATGAGCAGTTCTTC. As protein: CATSDPGRRYNEQFF.

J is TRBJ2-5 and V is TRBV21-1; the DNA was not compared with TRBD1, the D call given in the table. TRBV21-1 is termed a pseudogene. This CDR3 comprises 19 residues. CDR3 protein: CASSKAPGCIPKSQETQYF. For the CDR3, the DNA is TGTGCCAGCAGCAAAGCGCCGGGATGCATCCCAAAATCCCAAGAGACCCAGTACTTC.

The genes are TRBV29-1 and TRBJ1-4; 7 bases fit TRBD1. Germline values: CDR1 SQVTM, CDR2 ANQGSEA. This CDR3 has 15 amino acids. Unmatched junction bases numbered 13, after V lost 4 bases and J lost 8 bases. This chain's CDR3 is CSVGELTGNTEKLFF. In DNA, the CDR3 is TGCAGCGTTGGTGAGCTGACAGGGAATACCGAAAAACTGTTTTTT.

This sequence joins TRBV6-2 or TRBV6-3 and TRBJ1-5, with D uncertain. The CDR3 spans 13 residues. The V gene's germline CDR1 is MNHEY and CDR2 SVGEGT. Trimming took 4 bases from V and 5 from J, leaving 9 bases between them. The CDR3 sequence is CASSSQTHQPQHF. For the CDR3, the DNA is TGTGCCAGCAGTTCCCAAACGCATCAGCCCCAGCATTTT.

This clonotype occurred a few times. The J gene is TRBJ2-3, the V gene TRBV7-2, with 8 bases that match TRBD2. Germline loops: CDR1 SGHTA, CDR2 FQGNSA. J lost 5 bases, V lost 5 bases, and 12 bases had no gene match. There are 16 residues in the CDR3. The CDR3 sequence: CASSALRGGLGDTQYF. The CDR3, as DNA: TGTGCCAGCAGCGCCCTCCGGGGGGGCCTCGGAGATACGCAGTATTTT. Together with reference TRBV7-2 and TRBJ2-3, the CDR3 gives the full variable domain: GAGVSQSPSNKVTEKGKDVELRCDPISGHTALYWYRQSLGQGLEFLIYFQGNSAPDKSGLPSDRFSAERTGGSVSTLTIQRTQQEDSAVYLCASSALRGGLGDTQYFGPGTRLTVL.

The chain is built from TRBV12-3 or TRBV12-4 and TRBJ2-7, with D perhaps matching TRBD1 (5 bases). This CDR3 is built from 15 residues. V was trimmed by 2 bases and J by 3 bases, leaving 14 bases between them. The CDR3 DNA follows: TGTGCCAGCAGTTTAAAAGGCAGGGCAATCTACGAGCAGTACTTC. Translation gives CASSLKGRAIYEQYF.

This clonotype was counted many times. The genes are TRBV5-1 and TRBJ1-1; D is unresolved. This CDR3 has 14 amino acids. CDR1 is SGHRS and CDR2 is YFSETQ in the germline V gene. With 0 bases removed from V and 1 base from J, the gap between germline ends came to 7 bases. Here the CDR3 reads CASSLGTQNTEAFF. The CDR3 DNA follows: TGCGCCAGCAGCTTGGGCACCCAGAACACTGAAGCTTTCTTT.

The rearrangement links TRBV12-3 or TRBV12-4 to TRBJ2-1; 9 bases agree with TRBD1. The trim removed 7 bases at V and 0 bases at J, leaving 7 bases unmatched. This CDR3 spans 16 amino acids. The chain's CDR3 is CASTPRTGASYNEQFF. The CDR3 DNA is TGTGCCAGCACCCCTCGGACAGGGGCCTCCTACAATGAGCAGTTCTTC.

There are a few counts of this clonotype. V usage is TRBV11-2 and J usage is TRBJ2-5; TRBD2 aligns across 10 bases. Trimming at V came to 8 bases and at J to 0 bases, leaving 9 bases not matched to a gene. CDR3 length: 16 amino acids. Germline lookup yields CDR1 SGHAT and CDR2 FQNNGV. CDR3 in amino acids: CASGRYSGRNQETQYF. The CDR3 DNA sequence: TGTGCCAGCGGGCGGTATAGCGGGAGGAACCAAGAGACCCAGTACTTC.

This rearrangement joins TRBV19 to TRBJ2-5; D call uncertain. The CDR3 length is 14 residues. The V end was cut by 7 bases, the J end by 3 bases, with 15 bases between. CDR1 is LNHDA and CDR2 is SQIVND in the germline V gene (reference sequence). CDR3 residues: CASTARWGKETQYF. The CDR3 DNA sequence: TGTGCCAGTACGGCCCGGTGGGGAAAAGAGACCCAGTACTTC.

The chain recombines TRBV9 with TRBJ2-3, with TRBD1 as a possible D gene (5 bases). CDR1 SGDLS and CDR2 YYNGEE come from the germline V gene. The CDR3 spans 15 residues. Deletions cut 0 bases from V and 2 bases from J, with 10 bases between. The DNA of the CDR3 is TGTGCCAGCAGCGTAGATGACAGAGACACAGATACGCAGTATTTT. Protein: CASSVDDRDTDTQYF.

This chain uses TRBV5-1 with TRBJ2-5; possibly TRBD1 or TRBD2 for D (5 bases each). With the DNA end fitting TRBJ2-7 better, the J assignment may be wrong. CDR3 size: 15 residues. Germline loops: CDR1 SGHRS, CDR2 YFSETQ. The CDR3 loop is CASSLRPGPSGEQYF. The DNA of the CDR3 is TGCGCCAGCAGCTTGCGCCCGGGGCCCAGCGGCGAGCAGTACTTC.

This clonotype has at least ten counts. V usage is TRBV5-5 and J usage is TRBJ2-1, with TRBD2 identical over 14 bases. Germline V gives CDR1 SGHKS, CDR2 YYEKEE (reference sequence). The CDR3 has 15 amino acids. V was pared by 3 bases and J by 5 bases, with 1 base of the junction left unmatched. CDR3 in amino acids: CASSWGLAGDNEQFF. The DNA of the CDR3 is TGTGCCAGCAGCTGGGGACTAGCGGGGGACAATGAGCAGTTCTTC.

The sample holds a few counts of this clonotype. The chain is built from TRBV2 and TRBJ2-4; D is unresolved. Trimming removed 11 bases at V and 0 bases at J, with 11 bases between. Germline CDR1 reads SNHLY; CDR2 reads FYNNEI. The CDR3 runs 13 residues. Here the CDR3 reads CAGRGLAKNIQYF. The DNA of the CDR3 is TGTGCCGGAAGAGGCCTAGCCAAAAACATTCAGTACTTC.

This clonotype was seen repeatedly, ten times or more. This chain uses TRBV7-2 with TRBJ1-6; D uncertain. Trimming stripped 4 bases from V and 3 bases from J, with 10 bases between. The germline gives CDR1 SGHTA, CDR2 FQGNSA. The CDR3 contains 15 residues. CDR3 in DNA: TGTGCCAGCAGCTCGTGGGTGCACTATAATTCACCCCTCCACTTT. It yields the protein CASSSWVHYNSPLHF.

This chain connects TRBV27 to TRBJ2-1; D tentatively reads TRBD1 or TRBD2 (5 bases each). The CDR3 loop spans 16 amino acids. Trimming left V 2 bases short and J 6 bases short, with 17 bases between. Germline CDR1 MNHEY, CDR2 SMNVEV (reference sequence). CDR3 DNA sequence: TGTGCCAGCAGTTTAAGAGTTGCGGAGAGGGGCAATGAGCAGTTCTTC. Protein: CASSLRVAERGNEQFF.

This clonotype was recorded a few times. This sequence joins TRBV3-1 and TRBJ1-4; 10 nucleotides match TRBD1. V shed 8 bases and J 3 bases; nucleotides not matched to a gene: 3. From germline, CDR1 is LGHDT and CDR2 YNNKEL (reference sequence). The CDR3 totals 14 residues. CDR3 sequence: CASRDRGANEKLFF. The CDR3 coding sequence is TGTGCCAGCCGGGACAGGGGTGCTAATGAAAAACTGTTTTTT.

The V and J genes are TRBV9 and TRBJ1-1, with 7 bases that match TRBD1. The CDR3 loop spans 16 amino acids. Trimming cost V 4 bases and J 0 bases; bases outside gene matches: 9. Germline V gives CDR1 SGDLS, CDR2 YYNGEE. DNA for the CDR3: TGTGCCAGCAGCCCTAGAGGAGGACAGGTGAACACTGAAGCTTTCTTT. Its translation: CASSPRGGQVNTEAFF.

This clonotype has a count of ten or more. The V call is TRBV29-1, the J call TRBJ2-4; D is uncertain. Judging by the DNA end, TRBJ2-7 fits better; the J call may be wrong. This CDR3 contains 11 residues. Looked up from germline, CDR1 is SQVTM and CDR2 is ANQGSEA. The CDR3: CSVEVRNEQYF. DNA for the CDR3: TGCAGCGTTGAAGTTAGAAACGAGCAGTACTTC.

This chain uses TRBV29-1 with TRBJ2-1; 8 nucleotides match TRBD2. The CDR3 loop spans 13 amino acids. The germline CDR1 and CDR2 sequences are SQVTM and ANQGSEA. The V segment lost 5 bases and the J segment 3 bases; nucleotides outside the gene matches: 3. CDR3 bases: TGCAGCGTTCAACTAGCGGACTACAATGAGCAGTTCTTC. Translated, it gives CSVQLADYNEQFF.

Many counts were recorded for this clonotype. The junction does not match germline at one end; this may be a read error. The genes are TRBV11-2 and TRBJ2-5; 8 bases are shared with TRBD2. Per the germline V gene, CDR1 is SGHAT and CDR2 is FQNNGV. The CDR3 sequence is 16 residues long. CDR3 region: CASSSPGGGTEEAQYF. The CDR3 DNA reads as TGTGCCAGCAGCTCCCCCGGGGGGGGCACAGAAGAGGCCCAGTACTTC.

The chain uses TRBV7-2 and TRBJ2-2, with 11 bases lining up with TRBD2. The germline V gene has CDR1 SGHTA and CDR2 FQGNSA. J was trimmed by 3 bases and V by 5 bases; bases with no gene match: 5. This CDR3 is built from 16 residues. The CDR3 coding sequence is TGTGCCAGCAGCCCCCCTAGCGGGAGGTACACCGGGGAGCTGTTTTTT. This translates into CASSPPSGRYTGELFF.

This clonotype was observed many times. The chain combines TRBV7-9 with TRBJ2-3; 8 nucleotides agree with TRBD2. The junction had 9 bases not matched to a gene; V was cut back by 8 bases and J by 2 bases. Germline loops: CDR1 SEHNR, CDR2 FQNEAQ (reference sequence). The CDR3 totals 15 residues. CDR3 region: CASRGSSGVTDTQYF. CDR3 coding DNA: TGTGCCAGCCGAGGGAGTAGCGGGGTCACAGATACGCAGTATTTT.

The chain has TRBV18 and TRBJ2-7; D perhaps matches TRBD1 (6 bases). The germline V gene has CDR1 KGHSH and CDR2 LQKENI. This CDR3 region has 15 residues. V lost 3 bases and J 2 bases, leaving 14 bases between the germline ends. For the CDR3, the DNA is TGTGCCAGCTCACCTCCCTCAGGGGTCCCCTACGAGCAGTACTTC. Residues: CASSPPSGVPYEQYF.

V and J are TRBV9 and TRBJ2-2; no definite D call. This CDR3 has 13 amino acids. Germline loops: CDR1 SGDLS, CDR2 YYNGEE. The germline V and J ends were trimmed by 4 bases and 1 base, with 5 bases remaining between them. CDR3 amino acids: CASSNQNTGELFF. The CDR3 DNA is TGTGCCAGCAGCAACCAGAACACCGGGGAGCTGTTTTTT.

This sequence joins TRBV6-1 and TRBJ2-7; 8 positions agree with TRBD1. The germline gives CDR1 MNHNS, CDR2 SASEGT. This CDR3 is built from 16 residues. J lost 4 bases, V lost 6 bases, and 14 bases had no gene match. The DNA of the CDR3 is TGTGCCAGCAGCGCCGGGACAGGCGATTCTAAGTACGAGCAGTACTTC. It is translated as CASSAGTGDSKYEQYF.